This is a list of T cell receptor beta chains from one sample in a study of blood T cell repertoires in COVID-19. Method: immunoSEQ multiplex PCR; TCRdb's copy keeps in-frame clones and lacks some. The sample has about 210,000 clones, under 90% seen once; the top ten hold under 10%. The sequenced material came from peripheral blood. Receptor source: a woman of 80 years or more with COVID-19, enrolled during active disease. CDR3s include the opening cysteine and the closing phenylalanine or tryptophan.

v_call: TRBV5-6; cdr3_aa: CASSSATQGNTEAFF
v_call: TRBV4-2; cdr3_aa: CASSQRGSGNTIYF
v_call: TRBV27; cdr3_aa: CAKGGGGYTF
v_call: TRBV11-3; cdr3_aa: CASSLDVSYEQFF
v_call: TRBV7-9; cdr3_aa: CASSRDRTNTGELFF
v_call: TRBV6-1; cdr3_aa: CASSEWEPPNSPLHF
v_call: TRBV18; cdr3_aa: CASSPVSWTGGSTEAFF
v_call: TRBV3-1/TRBV3-2; cdr3_aa: CASSPDTYNEQFF
v_call: TRBV2; cdr3_aa: CASSLSTGRAFF
v_call: TRBV3-1/TRBV3-2; cdr3_aa: CASSQDAFAEAFF
v_call: TRBV3-1/TRBV3-2; cdr3_aa: CASSLREGTDTQYF
v_call: TRBV7-9; cdr3_aa: CASSPAVWLVGYTF
v_call: TRBV3-1/TRBV3-2; cdr3_aa: CASSQVQEKLFF
v_call: TRBV5-1; cdr3_aa: CASSPTPPGQGEKLFF
v_call: TRBV19; cdr3_aa: CASSIGEQGNQPQHF
v_call: TRBV27; cdr3_aa: CASSPRTGSDQPQHF
v_call: TRBV18; cdr3_aa: CASIKAGTPSSYNEQFF
v_call: TRBV7-3; cdr3_aa: CASSPLAGPTDTQYF
v_call: TRBV19; cdr3_aa: CASSISTDSEQFF
v_call: TRBV6-5; cdr3_aa: CASSSTGAISGYTF
v_call: TRBV5-1; cdr3_aa: CASSFDRPTTEAFF
v_call: TRBV6-5; cdr3_aa: CASSTQMDGYTF
v_call: TRBV3-1/TRBV3-2; cdr3_aa: CASSPTGTLTKLFF
v_call: TRBV19; cdr3_aa: CASSIKSPRAQPQHF
v_call: TRBV5-4; cdr3_aa: CASSFGQQETQYF
v_call: TRBV19; cdr3_aa: CASSRLNEKLFF
v_call: TRBV15; cdr3_aa: CATSGGGQPSNQPQHF
v_call: TRBV6-2/TRBV6-3; cdr3_aa: CASSYEGGGSSYEQYF
v_call: TRBV11-2; cdr3_aa: CASSLEGLAGGLMFF
v_call: TRBV18; cdr3_aa: CASSPLPIGGSTEAFF
v_call: TRBV2; cdr3_aa: CASSVILAGDTQYF